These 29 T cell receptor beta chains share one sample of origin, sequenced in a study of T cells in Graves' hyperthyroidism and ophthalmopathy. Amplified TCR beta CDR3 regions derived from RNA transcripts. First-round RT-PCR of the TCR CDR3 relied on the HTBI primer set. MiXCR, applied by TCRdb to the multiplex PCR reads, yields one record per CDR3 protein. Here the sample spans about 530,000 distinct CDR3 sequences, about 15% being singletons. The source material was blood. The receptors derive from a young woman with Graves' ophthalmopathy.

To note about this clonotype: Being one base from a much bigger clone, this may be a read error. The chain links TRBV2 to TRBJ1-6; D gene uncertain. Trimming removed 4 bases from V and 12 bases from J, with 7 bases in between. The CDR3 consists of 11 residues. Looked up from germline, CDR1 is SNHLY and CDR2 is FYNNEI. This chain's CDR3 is CASSVDLPLHF. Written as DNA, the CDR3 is TGTGCCAGCAGTGTTGATTTACCCCTCCACTTT.

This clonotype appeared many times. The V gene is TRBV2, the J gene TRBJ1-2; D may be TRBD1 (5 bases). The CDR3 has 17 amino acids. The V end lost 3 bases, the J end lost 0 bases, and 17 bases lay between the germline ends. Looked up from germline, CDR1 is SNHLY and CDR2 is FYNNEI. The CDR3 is CASSESRDSLPNYGYTF. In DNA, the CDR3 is TGTGCCAGCAGTGAGTCCCGGGACTCACTGCCTAACTATGGCTACACCTTC.

The CDR3 is CASSDTSGGSASTDTQYF. CDR3 DNA sequence: TGTGCCAGCAGTGACACTAGCGGGGGGAGCGCAAGCACAGATACGCAGTATTTT. The chain uses TRBV6-4 and TRBJ2-3; the match to TRBD2 covers 12 bases. J was trimmed by 0 bases and V by 2 bases; bases with no gene match: 6. CDR1 and CDR2 from the germline V gene are MRHNA and SNTAGT. This CDR3 contains 18 residues.

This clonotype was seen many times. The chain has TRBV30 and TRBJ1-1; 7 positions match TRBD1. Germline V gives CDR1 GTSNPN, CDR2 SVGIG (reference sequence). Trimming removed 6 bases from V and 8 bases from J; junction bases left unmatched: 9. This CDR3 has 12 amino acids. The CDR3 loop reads CACTGAGSEAFF. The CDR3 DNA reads TGTGCCTGTACAGGGGCAGGGAGCGAAGCTTTCTTT.

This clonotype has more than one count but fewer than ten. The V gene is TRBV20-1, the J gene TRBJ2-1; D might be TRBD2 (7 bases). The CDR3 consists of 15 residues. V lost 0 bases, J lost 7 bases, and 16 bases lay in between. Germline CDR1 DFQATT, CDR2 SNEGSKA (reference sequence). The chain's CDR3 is CSARDLGGRGNEQFF. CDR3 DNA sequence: TGCAGTGCTAGAGATCTGGGGGGGCGGGGTAATGAGCAGTTCTTC.

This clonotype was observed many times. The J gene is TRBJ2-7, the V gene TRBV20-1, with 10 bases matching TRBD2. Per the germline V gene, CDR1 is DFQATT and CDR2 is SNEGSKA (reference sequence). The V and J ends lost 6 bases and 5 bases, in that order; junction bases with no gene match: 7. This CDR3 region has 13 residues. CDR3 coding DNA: TGCAGTGCCTTTAGCGGGAGGTTCCACGAGCAGTACTTC. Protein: CSAFSGRFHEQYF.

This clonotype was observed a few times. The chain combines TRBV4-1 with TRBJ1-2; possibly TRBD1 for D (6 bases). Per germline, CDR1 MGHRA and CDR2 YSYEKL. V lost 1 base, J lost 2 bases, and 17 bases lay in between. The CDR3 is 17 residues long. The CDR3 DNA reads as TGCGCCAGCAGCCAAGGCCCCGCGGGGGCCTCCAACTATGGCTACACCTTC. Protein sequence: CASSQGPAGASNYGYTF.

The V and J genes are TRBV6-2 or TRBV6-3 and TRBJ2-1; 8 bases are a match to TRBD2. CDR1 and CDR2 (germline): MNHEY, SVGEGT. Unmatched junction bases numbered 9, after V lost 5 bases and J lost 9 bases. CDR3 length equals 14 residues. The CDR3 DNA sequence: TGTGCCAGCAGTGTGAGCGGGAGCGTAGGTGAGCAGTTCTTC. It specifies CASSVSGSVGEQFF.

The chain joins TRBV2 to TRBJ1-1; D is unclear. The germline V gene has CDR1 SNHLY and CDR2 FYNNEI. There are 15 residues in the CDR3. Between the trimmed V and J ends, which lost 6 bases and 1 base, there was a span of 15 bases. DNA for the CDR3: TGTGCCAGCAGGGGGAGAGGGCTGAAGAACACTGAAGCTTTCTTT. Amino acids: CASRGRGLKNTEAFF.

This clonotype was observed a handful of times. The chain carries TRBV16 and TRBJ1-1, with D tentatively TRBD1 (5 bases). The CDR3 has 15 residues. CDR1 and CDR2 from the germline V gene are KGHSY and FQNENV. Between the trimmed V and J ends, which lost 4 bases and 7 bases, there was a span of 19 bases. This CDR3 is CASSPPGPVTFEAFF. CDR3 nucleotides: TGTGCCAGCAGCCCGCCGGGACCCGTGACATTTGAAGCTTTCTTT.

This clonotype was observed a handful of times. This CDR3 reads CASSEGGRGTDTQYF. As DNA, the CDR3 is TGTGCCAGCAGTGAAGGAGGGAGGGGCACAGATACGCAGTATTTT. The chain joins TRBV2 to TRBJ2-3; 7 bases fit TRBD2. Losses at the gene ends were 1 base for V and 1 base for J; bases not matched to a gene: 2. The CDR3 is 15 residues long. The V gene's germline CDR1 is SNHLY and CDR2 FYNNEI.

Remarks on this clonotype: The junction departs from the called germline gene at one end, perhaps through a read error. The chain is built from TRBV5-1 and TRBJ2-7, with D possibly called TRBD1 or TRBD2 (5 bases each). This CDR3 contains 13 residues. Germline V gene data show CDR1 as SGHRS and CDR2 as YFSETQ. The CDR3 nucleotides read TGCGCCAGCAGCTTGGGAGGGACCTACGATCAGTACTTC. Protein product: CASSLGGTYDQYF.

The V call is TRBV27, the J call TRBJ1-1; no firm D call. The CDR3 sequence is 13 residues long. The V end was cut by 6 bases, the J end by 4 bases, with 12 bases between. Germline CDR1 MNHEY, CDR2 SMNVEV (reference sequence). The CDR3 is CASREGWSTEAFF. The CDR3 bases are TGTGCCAGCAGGGAGGGATGGAGCACTGAAGCTTTCTTT.

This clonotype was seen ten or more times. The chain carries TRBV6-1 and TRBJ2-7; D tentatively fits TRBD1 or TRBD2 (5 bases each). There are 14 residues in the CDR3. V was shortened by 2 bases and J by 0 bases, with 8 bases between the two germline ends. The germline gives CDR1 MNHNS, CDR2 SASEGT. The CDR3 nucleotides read TGTGCCAGCAGTGAACAGGGACCCTCCTACGAGCAGTACTTC. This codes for CASSEQGPSYEQYF.

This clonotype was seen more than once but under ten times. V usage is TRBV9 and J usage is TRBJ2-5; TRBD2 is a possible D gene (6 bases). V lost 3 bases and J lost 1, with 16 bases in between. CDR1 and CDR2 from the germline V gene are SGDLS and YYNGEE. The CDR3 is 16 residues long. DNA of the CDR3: TGTGCCAGCAGCGCGGATGCGGGACCGGGCCAAGAGACCCAGTACTTC. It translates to CASSADAGPGQETQYF.

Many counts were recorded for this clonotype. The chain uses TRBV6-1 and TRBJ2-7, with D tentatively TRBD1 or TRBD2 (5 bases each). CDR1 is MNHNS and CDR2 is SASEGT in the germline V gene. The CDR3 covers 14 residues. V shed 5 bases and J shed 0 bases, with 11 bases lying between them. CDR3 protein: CASSPGTVSYEQYF. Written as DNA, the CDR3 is TGTGCCAGCAGTCCCGGGACGGTCTCCTACGAGCAGTACTTC.

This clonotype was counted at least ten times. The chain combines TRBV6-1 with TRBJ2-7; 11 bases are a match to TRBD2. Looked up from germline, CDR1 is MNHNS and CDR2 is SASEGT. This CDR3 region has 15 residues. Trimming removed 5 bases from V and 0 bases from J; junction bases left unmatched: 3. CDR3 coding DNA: TGTGCCAGCAGTTCAGGACTAGCGGGCTCCTACGAGCAGTACTTC. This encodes CASSSGLAGSYEQYF.

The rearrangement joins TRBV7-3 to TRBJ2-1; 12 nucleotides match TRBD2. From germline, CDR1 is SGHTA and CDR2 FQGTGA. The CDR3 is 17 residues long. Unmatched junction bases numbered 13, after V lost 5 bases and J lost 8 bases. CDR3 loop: CASSPLGGGLAGHEQFF. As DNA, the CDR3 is TGTGCCAGCAGCCCCCTCGGGGGTGGACTAGCGGGACATGAGCAGTTCTTC.

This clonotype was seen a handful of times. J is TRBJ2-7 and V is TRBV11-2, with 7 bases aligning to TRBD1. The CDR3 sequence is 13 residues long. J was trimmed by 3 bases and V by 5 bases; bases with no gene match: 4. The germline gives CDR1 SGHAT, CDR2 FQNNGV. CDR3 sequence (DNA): TGTGCCAGCAGCATGACAGGGCTCTACGAGCAGTACTTC. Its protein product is CASSMTGLYEQYF.

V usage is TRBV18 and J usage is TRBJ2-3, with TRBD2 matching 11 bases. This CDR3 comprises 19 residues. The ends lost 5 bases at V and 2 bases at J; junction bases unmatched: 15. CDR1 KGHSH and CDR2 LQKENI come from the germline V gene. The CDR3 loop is CASSSRNQLAGVITDTQYF. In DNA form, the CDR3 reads TGTGCCAGCTCATCCCGAAACCAACTAGCGGGAGTGATCACAGATACGCAGTATTTT.

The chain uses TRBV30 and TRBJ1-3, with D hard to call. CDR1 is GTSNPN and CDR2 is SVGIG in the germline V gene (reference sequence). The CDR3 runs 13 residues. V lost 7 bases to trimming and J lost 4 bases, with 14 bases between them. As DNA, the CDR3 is TGTGCCTCCGGAATGGTGGCCGGAAACACCATATATTTT. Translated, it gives CASGMVAGNTIYF.

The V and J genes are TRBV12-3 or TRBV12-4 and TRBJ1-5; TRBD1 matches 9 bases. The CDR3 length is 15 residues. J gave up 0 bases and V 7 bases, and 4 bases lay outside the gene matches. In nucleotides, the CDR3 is TGTGCCAGCATCAGGGACAGGGATAGCAATCAGCCCCAGCATTTT. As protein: CASIRDRDSNQPQHF.

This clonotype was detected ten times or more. The CDR3 spells CASSLGLAGRTDTQYF. CDR3 nucleotide sequence: TGTGCCAGCAGCTTAGGACTAGCGGGACGCACAGATACGCAGTATTTT. The chain joins TRBV11-3 to TRBJ2-3; 11 positions agree with TRBD2. The CDR3 loop spans 16 amino acids. The trim removed 1 base at V and 1 base at J, leaving 1 base unmatched. The germline gives CDR1 SGHNT, CDR2 YENEEA.

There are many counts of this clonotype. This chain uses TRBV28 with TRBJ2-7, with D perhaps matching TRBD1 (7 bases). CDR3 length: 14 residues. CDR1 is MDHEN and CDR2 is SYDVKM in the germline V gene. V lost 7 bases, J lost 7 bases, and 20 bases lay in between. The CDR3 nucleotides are TGTGCCAGCAACACCCCCAGGGGGGCAGGAGAGCAGTACTTC. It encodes CASNTPRGAGEQYF.

The CDR3 here is CASSLAQGAGEQFF. In DNA, the CDR3 is TGTGCCAGCAGCTTAGCCCAAGGGGCCGGTGAGCAGTTCTTC. The rearrangement joins TRBV7-2 to TRBJ2-1, with a possible D match to TRBD1 (5 bases). Looked up from germline, CDR1 is SGHTA and CDR2 is FQGNSA. The germline V and J ends were trimmed by 0 bases and 9 bases, with 12 bases remaining between them. CDR3 length: 14 amino acids.

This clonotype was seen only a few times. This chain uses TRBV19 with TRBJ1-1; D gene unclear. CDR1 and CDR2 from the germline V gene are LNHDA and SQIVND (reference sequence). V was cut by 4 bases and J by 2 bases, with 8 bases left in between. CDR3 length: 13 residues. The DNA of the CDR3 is TGTGCCAGTAGTACAAAATCAAACACTGAAGCTTTCTTT. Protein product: CASSTKSNTEAFF.

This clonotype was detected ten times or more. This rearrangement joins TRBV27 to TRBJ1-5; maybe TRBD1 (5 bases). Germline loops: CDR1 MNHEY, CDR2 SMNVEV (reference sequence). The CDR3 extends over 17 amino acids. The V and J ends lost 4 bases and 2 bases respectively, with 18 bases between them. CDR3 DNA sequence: TGTGCCAGCAGTTCATTCGGGGGGATGATGGGCAATCAGCCCCAGCATTTT. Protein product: CASSSFGGMMGNQPQHF.

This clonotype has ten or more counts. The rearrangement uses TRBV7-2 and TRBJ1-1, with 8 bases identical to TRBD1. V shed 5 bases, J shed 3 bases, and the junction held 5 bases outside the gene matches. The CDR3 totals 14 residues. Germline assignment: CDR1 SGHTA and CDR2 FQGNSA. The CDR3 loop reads CASSPLTGDTEAFF. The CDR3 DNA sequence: TGTGCCAGCAGCCCTCTGACAGGGGACACTGAAGCTTTCTTT.

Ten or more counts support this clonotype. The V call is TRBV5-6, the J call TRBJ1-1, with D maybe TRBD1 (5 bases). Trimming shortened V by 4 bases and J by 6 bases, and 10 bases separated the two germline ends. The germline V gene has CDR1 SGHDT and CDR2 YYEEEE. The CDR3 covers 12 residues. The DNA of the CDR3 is TGTGCCAGCAGCCCGGGGGGAGCTGAAGCTTTCTTT. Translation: CASSPGGAEAFF.